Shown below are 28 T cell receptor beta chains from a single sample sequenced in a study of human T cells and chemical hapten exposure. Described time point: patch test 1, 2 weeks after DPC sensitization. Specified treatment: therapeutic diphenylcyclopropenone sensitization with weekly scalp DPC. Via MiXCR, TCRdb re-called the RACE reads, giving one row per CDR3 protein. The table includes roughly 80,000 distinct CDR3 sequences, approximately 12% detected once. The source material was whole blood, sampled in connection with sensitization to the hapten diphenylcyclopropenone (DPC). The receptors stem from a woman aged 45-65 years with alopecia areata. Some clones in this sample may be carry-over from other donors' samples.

In DNA, the CDR3 is TGCAGTGCTAGAGGTTCGAGCGGGGGCGCGAACACCGGGGAGCTGTTTTTT. It yields the protein CSARGSSGGANTGELFF. This chain joins TRBV20-1 and TRBJ2-2; 8 bases are shared with TRBD2. V lost 1 base, J lost 0 bases, and 7 bases stayed unmatched. This CDR3 has 17 residues. Germline CDR1 is DFQATT and CDR2 is SNEGSKA (reference sequence).

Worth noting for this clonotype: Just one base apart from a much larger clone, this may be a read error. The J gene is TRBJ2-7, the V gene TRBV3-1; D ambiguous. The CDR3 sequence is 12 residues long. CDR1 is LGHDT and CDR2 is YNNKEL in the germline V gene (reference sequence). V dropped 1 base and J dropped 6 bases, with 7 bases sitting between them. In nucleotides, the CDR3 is TGTGCCAGCAGCCAAGCCTACCGCGAGCAGTACTTC. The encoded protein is CASSQAYREQYF.

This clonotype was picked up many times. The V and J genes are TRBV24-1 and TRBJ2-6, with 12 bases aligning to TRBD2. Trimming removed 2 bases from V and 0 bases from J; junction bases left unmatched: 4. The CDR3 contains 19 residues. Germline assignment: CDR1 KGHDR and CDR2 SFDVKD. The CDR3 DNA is TGTGCCACCAGTGATTCTACTAGCGGGAGGCTCTCTGGGGCCAACGTCCTGACTTTC. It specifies CATSDSTSGRLSGANVLTF.

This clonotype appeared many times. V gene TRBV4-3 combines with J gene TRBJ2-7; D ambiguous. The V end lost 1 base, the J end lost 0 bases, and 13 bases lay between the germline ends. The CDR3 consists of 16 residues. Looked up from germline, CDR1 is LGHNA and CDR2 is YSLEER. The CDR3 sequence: CASSQAVTVSSYEQYF. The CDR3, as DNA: TGCGCCAGCAGCCAAGCAGTGACCGTTAGCTCCTACGAGCAGTACTTC.

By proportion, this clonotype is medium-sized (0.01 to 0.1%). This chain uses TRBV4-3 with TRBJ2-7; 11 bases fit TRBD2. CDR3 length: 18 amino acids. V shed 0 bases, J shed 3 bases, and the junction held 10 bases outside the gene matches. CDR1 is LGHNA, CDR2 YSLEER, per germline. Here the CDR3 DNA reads TGCGCCAGCAGCCAAGAGAGGGGCCTAGCGGGGGGATTCTACGAGCAGTACTTC. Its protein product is CASSQERGLAGGFYEQYF.

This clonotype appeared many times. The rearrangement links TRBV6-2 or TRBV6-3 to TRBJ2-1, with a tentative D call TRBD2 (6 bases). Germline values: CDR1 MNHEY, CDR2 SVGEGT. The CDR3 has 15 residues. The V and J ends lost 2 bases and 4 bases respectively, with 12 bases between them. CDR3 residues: CASSYRASAYNEQFF. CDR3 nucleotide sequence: TGTGCCAGCAGTTACAGGGCTAGCGCTTACAATGAGCAGTTCTTC.

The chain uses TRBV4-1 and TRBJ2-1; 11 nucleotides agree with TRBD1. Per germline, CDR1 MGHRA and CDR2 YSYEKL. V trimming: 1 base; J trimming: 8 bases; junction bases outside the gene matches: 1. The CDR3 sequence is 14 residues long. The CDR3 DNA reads TGCGCCAGCAGCCAAGGGACAGGGGGCTATGAGCAGTTCTTC. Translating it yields CASSQGTGGYEQFF.

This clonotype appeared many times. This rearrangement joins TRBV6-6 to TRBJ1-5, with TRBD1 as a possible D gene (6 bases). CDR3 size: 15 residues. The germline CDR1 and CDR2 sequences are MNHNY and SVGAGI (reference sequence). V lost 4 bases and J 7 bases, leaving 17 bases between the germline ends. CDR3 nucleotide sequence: TGTGCCAGCAGTTCCCCTACAGGGTCGGGGCAGCCCCAGCATTTT. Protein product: CASSSPTGSGQPQHF.

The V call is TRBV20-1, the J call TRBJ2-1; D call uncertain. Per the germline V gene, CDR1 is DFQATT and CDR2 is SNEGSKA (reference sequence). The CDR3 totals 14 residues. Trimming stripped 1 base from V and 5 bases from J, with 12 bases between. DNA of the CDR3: TGCAGTGCTAGAGCTTCAGGACGTAACAATGAGCAGTTCTTC. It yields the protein CSARASGRNNEQFF.

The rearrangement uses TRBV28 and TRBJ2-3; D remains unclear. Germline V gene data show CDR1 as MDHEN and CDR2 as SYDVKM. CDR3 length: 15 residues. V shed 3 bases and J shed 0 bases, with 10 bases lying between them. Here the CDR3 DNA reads TGTGCCAGCAGTTTTCGAAGGGCCAGCACAGATACGCAGTATTTT. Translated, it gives CASSFRRASTDTQYF.

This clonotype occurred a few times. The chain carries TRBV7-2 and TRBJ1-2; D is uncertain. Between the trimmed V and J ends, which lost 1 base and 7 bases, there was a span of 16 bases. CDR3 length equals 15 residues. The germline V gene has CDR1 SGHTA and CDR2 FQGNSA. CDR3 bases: TGTGCCAGCAGCTTAGTCTCATCAGGCCTGGGTGGCTACACCTTC. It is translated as CASSLVSSGLGGYTF.

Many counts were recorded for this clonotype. Here the CDR3 DNA reads TGTGCCAGCAGCCCGGGACTAGCTCCCGGGGAGCTGTTTTTT. This sequence encodes CASSPGLAPGELFF. The V gene is TRBV5-4, the J gene TRBJ2-2, with 9 bases matching TRBD2. The CDR3 is made up of 14 amino acids. The trim removed 4 bases at V and 6 bases at J, leaving 4 bases unmatched. CDR1 is SGHNT and CDR2 is YYREEE in the germline V gene (reference sequence).

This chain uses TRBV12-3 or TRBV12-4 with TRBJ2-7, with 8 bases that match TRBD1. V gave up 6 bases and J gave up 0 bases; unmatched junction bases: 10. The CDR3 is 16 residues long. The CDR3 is CASSRGPQGASYEQYF. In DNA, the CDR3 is TGTGCCAGCAGCCGCGGCCCTCAGGGGGCCTCCTACGAGCAGTACTTC.

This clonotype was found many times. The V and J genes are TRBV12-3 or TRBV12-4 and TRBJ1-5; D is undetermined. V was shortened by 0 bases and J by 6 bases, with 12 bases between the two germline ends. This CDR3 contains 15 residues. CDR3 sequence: CASSLALTAFQPQHF. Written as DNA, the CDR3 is TGTGCCAGCAGTTTAGCGCTCACGGCATTTCAGCCCCAGCATTTT.

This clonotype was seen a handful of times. The CDR3 here is CASSIWQGGIQPQHF. CDR3 nucleotide sequence: TGTGCCAGTAGTATCTGGCAGGGCGGAATTCAGCCCCAGCATTTT. The rearrangement links TRBV19 to TRBJ1-5; possible D gene TRBD1, 5 bases. The germline V gene encodes CDR1 LNHDA and CDR2 SQIVND (reference sequence). V was shortened by 3 bases and J by 6 bases, with 15 bases between the two germline ends. The length of the CDR3 is 15 residues.

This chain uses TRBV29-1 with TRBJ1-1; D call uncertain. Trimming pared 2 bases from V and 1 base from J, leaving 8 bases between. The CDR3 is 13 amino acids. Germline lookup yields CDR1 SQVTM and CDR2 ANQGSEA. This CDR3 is CSVERQANTEAFF. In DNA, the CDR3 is TGCAGCGTTGAAAGGCAGGCGAACACTGAAGCTTTCTTT.

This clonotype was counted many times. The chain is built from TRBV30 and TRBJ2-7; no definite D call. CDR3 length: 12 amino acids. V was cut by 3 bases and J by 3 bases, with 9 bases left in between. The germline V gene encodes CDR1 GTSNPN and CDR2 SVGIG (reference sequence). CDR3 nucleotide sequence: TGTGCCTGGAGCTCAGGAGACTACGAGCAGTACTTC. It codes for CAWSSGDYEQYF. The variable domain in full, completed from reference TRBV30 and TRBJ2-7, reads SQTIHQWPATLVQPVGSPLSLECTVEGTSNPNLYWYRQAAGRGLQLLFYSVGIGQISSEVPQNLSASRPQDRQFILSSKKLLLSDSGFYLCAWSSGDYEQYFGPGTRLTVT.

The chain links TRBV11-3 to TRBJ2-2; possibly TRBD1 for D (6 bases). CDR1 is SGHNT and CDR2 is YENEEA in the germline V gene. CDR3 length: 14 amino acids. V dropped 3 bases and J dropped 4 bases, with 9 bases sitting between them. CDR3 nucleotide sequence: TGTGCCAGCAGCTTGGGACAAATCACCGGGGAGCTGTTTTTT. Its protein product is CASSLGQITGELFF.

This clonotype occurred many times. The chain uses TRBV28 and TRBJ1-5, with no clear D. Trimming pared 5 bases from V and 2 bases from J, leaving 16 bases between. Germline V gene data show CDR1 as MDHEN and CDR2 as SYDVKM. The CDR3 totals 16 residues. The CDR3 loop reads CASSTGSGRGNQPQHF. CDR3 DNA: TGTGCCAGCAGTACTGGTTCGGGAAGGGGCAATCAGCCCCAGCATTTT.

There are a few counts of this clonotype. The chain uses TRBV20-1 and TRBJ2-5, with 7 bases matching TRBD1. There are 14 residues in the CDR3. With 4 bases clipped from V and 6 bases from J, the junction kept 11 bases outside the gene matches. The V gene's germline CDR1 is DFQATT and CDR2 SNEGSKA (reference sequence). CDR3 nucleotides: TGCAGTGCTATAGAACAGGGACAGAGAAAGACCCAGTACTTC. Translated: CSAIEQGQRKTQYF.

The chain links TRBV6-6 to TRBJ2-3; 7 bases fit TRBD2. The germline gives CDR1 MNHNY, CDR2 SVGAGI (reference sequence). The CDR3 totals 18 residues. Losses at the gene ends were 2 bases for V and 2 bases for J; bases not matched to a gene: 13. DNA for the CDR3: TGTGCCAGCAGTTACCCACTACTCCAGCGGGGAGACACAGATACGCAGTATTTT. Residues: CASSYPLLQRGDTDTQYF.

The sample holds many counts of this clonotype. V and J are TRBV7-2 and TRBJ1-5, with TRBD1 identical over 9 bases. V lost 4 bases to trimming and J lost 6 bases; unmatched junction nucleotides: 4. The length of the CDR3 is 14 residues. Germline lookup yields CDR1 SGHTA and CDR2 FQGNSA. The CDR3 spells CASSSGQGLQPQHF. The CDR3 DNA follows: TGTGCCAGCAGCTCCGGACAGGGGCTTCAGCCCCAGCATTTT.

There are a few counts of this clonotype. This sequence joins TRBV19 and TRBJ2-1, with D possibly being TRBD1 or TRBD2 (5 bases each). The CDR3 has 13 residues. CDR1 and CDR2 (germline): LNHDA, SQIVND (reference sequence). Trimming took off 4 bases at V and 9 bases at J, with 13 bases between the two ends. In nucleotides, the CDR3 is TGTGCCAGTAGTAAGGGGAGCTTCATTGAGCAGTTCTTC. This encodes CASSKGSFIEQFF.

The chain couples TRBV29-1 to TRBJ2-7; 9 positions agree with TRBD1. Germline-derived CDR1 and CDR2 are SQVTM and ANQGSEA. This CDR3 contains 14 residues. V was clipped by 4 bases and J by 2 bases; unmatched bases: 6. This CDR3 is CSVASGTGPYEQYF. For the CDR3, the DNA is TGCAGCGTTGCGTCCGGGACAGGGCCCTACGAGCAGTACTTC.

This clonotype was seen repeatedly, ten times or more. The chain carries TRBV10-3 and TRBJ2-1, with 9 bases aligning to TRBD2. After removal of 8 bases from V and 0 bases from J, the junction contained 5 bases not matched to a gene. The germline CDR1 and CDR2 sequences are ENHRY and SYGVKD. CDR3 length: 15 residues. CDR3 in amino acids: CAIGNSGSSYNEQFF. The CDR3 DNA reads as TGTGCCATCGGCAATAGCGGGAGCTCCTACAATGAGCAGTTCTTC.

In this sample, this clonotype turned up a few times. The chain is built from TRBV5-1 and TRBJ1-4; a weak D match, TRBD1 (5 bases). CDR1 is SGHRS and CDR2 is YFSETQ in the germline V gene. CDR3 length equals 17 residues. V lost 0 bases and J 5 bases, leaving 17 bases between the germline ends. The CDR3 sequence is CASSLGGFIRGNEKLFF. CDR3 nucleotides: TGCGCCAGCAGCTTGGGAGGGTTTATAAGGGGAAATGAAAAACTGTTTTTT. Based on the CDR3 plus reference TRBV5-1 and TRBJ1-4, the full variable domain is KAGVTQTPRYLIKTRGQQVTLSCSPISGHRSVSWYQQTPGQGLQFLFEYFSETQRNKGNFPGRFSGRQFSNSRSEMNVSTLELGDSALYLCASSLGGFIRGNEKLFFGSGTQLSVL.

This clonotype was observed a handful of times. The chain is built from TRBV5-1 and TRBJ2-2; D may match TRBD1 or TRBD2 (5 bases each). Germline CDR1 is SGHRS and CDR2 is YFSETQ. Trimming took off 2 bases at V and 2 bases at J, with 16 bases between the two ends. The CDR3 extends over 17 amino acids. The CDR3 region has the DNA TGCGCCAGCAGCTTCTTTGGAGGTGGGGCCAACACCGGGGAGCTGTTTTTT. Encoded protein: CASSFFGGGANTGELFF.

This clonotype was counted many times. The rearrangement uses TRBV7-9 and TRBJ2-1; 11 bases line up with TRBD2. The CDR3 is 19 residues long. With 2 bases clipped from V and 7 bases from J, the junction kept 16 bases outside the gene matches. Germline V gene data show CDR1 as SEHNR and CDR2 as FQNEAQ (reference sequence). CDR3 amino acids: CASSLSKKYTSGSRNEQFF. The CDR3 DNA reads TGTGCCAGCAGCTTATCAAAAAAATATACTAGCGGGAGTAGAAATGAGCAGTTCTTC.